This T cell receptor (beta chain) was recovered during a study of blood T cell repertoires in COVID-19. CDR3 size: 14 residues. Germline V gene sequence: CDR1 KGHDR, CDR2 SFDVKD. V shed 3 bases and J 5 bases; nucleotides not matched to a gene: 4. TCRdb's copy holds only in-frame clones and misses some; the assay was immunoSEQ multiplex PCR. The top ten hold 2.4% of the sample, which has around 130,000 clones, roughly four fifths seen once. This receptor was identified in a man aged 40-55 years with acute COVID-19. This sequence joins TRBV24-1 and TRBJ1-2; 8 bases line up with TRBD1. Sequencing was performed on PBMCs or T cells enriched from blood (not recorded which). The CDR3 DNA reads TGTGCCACCAGTGATCCAGGACAGGGATATGGCTACACCTTC. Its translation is CATSDPGQGYGYTF.